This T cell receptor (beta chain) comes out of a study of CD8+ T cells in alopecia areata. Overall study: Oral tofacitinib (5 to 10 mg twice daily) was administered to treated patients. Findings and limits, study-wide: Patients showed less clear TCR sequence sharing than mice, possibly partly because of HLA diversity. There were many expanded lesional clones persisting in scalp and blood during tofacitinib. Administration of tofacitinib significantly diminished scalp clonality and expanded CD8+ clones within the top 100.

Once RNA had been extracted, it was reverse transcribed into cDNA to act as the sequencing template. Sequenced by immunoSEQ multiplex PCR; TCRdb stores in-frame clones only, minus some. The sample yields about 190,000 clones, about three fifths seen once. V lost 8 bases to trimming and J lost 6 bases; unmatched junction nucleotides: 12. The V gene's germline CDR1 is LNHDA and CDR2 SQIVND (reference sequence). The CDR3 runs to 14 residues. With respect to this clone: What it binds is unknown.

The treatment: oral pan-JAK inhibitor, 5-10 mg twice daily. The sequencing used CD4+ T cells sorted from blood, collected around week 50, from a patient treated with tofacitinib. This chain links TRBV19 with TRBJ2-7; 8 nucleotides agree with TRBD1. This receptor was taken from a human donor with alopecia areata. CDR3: CASRTGTGAREQYF. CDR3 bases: TGTGCCAGTCGGACCGGGACAGGAGCTCGCGAGCAGTACTTC.